One and the same sample provided the 9 T cell receptor beta chains below, sequenced in a study of vaccination effects on CD4 cells after COVID-19. Culturing for ten to eleven days preceded CD4+ T cell isolation. Participants completed two doses of the BNT162b2 or mRNA-1273 vaccine. TCRdb keeps only in-frame clones here, not all; method: immunoSEQ multiplex PCR. The sample consists of 40,000 to 45,000 clones, approximately 70% of them appearing once. These receptors lack a known antigen. Source: CD4+ T cells from PBMCs cultured without peptide, taken after COVID-19 vaccination. These receptors all stem from a human donor who received a COVID-19 vaccine.

The CDR3 nucleotides are TGTGCCAGCAGCCGGGGGTTTACTGAAGCTTTCTTT. The encoded protein is CASSRGFTEAFF. This rearrangement joins TRBV3-1 (or the pseudogene TRBV3-2) to TRBJ1-1; a possible D gene is TRBD1 (5 bases). The CDR3 loop spans 12 amino acids. The V gene lost 4 bases and the J gene lost 5 bases, with 8 bases spanning the gap. Germline loops: CDR1 LGHDT, CDR2 YNNKEL (reference sequence).

The J gene is TRBJ2-7, the V gene TRBV2, with 7 bases matching TRBD2. Germline-derived CDR1 and CDR2 are SNHLY and FYNNEI. V shed 4 bases, J shed 3 bases, and the junction held 6 bases outside the gene matches. CDR3 length equals 14 residues. The CDR3 DNA reads TGTGCCAGCAGTGCCAGCTGGACTAGCTACGAGCAGTACTTC. Translating gives CASSASWTSYEQYF.

This chain links TRBV20-1 with TRBJ1-1; D gene ambiguous. Germline CDR1 DFQATT, CDR2 SNEGSKA (reference sequence). There are 10 residues in the CDR3. V was cut by 3 bases and J by 7 bases, with 6 bases left in between. Written as DNA, the CDR3 is TGCAGTGCTAGTGTAATTGAAGCTTTCTTT. As protein: CSASVIEAFF.

J is TRBJ1-3 and V is TRBV27; D perhaps matches TRBD1 (6 bases). This CDR3 is built from 16 residues. Germline V gives CDR1 MNHEY, CDR2 SMNVEV (reference sequence). V dropped 0 bases and J dropped 2 bases, with 11 bases sitting between them. CDR3 in DNA: TGTGCCAGCAGTTTATCGTACCCAGGGGCTGGAAACACCATATATTTT. Protein sequence: CASSLSYPGAGNTIYF.

The V call is TRBV19, the J call TRBJ2-6; perhaps TRBD1 as D (6 bases). V lost 4 bases to trimming and J lost 0 bases, with 13 bases between them. This CDR3 spans 17 amino acids. The germline V gene has CDR1 LNHDA and CDR2 SQIVND (reference sequence). The CDR3 bases are TGTGCCAGTAGTAGGGGGCCGTTATACTCTGGGGCCAACGTCCTGACTTTC. Its protein product is CASSRGPLYSGANVLTF.

The CDR3 region is CASSPPPGYEQYF. CDR3 sequence (DNA): TGTGCCAGCTCACCACCACCTGGCTACGAGCAGTACTTC. The chain joins TRBV18 to TRBJ2-7, with D unresolved. The CDR3 spans 13 residues. The V gene's germline CDR1 is KGHSH and CDR2 LQKENI. Trimming took off 0 bases at V and 3 bases at J, with 6 bases between the two ends.

This clone has just a few counts. The chain has TRBV10-3 and TRBJ2-3, with 10 bases that match TRBD2. Germline CDR1 ENHRY, CDR2 SYGVKD. J gave up 0 bases and V 4 bases, and 10 bases lay outside the gene matches. This CDR3 contains 18 residues. CDR3 in DNA: TGTGCCATCAGTGCCGCCAGCGGGAGGGGTTCTAGCACAGATACGCAGTATTTT. Its protein is CAISAASGRGSSTDTQYF.

This clone was seen only once. The CDR3 loop reads CASRRQDQETQYF. CDR3 in DNA: TGTGCCAGCAGGAGACAGGACCAAGAGACCCAGTACTTC. The V gene is TRBV27, the J gene TRBJ2-5, with D tentatively TRBD1 (6 bases). The V gene's germline CDR1 is MNHEY and CDR2 SMNVEV (reference sequence). The CDR3 length is 13 residues. Deletions cut 6 bases from V and 0 bases from J, with 8 bases between.

This clone was seen a single time. This chain connects TRBV6-1 to TRBJ1-5, with D possibly matching TRBD1 (6 bases). This CDR3 contains 16 residues. Germline V gene lookup returns CDR1 MNHNS and CDR2 SASEGT. Trimming took 4 bases from V and 4 from J, leaving 17 bases between them. This CDR3 reads CASSGVAGAPNQPQHF. The CDR3 DNA follows: TGTGCCAGCAGTGGGGTTGCGGGGGCTCCTAATCAGCCCCAGCATTTT.